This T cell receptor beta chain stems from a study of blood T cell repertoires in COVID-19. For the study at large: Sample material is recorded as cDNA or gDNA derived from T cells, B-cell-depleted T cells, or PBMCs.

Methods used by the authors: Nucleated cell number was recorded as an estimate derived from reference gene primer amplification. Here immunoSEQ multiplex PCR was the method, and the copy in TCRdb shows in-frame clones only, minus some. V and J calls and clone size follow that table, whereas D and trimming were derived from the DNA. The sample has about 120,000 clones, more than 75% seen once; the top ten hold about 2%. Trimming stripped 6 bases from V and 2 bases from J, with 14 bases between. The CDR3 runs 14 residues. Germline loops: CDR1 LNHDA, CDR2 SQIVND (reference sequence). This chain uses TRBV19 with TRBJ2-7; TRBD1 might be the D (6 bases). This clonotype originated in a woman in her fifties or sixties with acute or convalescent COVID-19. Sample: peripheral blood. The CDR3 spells CASREDRFPYEQYF. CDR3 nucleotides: TGTGCCAGTAGGGAGGACAGATTCCCCTACGAGCAGTACTTC.